The 19 T cell receptor beta chains in this list originate from one sample, sequenced in a study of CXCR3-negative and CXCR3-positive naive CD8 T cells. Study observations and caveats: Naive CXCR3-positive cells had TRB CDR3s more hydrophobic than those of CXCR3-negative naive cells.

Their specific antigens are unknown. TRB cDNA libraries were made by UMI-labeled 5' RACE. TCRdb reprocessed the 5' RACE reads and reports one entry per CDR3 protein, with no DNA. The listing contains 65,000 to 90,000 distinct CDR3 sequences. Specimen: naive CXCR3+ CD8+ T cells from blood. As to subset: CD45RO-CCR7+CD27+CD95- naive CD8+ T cells expressing CXCR3 (TNR3+). These receptors all come from a human donor in good health. Some clones in this sample may be carry-over from other donors' samples.

This rearrangement joins TRBV5-1 to TRBJ2-1; the D call of TRBD1 rests on TCRdb alone, since no DNA is present to check it. The CDR3 is made up of 16 amino acids. Germline CDR1 reads SGHRS; CDR2 reads YFSETQ. CDR3 residues: CASSFKPGQGSGEQFF.

The chain carries TRBV7-8 and TRBJ2-5; lacking DNA, the TRBD1 call made by TCRdb goes unchecked. The CDR3 is 15 amino acids. Germline assignment: CDR1 SGHVS and CDR2 FQNEAQ. This CDR3 reads CASSAPSDSQETQYF. Full variable domain (outside the CDR3, taken from reference TRBV7-8 and TRBJ2-5): GAGVSQSPRYKVAKRGQDVALRCDPISGHVSLFWYQQALGQGPEFLTYFQNEAQLDKSGLPSDRFFAERPEGSVSTLKIQRTQQEDSAVYLCASSAPSDSQETQYFGPGTRLLVL.

The chain employs TRBV10-2 and TRBJ2-7. Germline V CDR1 and CDR2: WSHSY, SAAADI. The CDR3 is made up of 15 amino acids. The CDR3 region is CASSESPKLSYKQYF.

The chain uses TRBV28 and TRBJ2-3; TCRdb reports TRBD2, a call that lacks DNA to check it against. The germline gives CDR1 MDHEN, CDR2 SYDVKM. This CDR3 spans 16 amino acids. CDR3 residues: CASSFEASGIADTQYF.

The rearrangement uses TRBV12-3 or TRBV12-4 and TRBJ2-1; without DNA, the TCRdb call of TRBD2 cannot be checked. The CDR3 is 15 amino acids. The CDR3 sequence: CASSLISGGAGEQFF.

The V gene is TRBV27, the J gene TRBJ2-7; lacking DNA, the TRBD1 call made by TCRdb goes unchecked. This CDR3 region has 17 residues. Germline CDR1 and CDR2: MNHEY and SMNVEV (reference sequence). The CDR3 loop is CASSWLSGAGPSYEQYF.

This chain links TRBV4-1 with TRBJ2-7; the D gene TCRdb calls, TRBD2, cannot be checked with no DNA. Germline values: CDR1 MGHRA, CDR2 YSYEKL. The CDR3 is 15 residues long. CDR3 sequence: CASSQITSGVSEQYF.

The V gene is TRBV29-1, the J gene TRBJ2-3; TCRdb returns TRBD1, unconfirmable since there is no DNA. The CDR3 runs to 14 residues. Germline lookup yields CDR1 SQVTM and CDR2 ANQGSEA. The CDR3 sequence: CSVVWGDRPDTQYF.

This sequence joins TRBV13 and TRBJ2-7. The CDR3 consists of 16 residues. From germline, CDR1 is PRHDT and CDR2 FYEKMQ (reference sequence). This CDR3 reads CASSLGGLTSSYEQYF.

The chain employs TRBV28 and TRBJ1-5. Germline assignment: CDR1 MDHEN and CDR2 SYDVKM. The CDR3 has 14 amino acids. CDR3 residues: CASSLPTANQPQHF.

CDR3 amino acids: CASSSLGGKDEKLFF. V and J are TRBV28 and TRBJ1-4; there is no DNA to check the TCRdb D call of TRBD1. The germline V gene has CDR1 MDHEN and CDR2 SYDVKM. The CDR3 has 15 residues.

The chain links TRBV6-2 or TRBV6-3 to TRBJ2-1. This CDR3 comprises 14 residues. Germline V gene data show CDR1 as MNHEY and CDR2 as SVGEGT. The CDR3 loop reads CASSYSTSGIEQFF.

The chain couples TRBV7-6 to TRBJ1-1; TCRdb selects TRBD1, and the lack of DNA leaves this call unchecked. The CDR3 extends over 16 amino acids. The germline CDR1 and CDR2 sequences are SGHVS and FNYEAQ. CDR3 region: CASSLGGGRLNTEAFF. Variable domain in full (rest from reference TRBV7-6 and TRBJ1-1): GAGVSQSPRYKVTKRGQDVALRCDPISGHVSLYWYRQALGQGPEFLTYFNYEAQQDKSGLPNDRFSAERPEGSISTLTIQRTEQRDSAMYRCASSLGGGRLNTEAFFGQGTRLTVV.

This chain uses TRBV28 with TRBJ2-7; TCRdb reports TRBD1, a call that lacks DNA to check it against. The CDR3 runs 14 residues. From germline, CDR1 is MDHEN and CDR2 SYDVKM. The chain's CDR3 is CASGTGTDTYEQYF.

The rearrangement joins TRBV6-1 to TRBJ2-2. In germline, CDR1 is MNHNS, CDR2 SASEGT. CDR3 size: 14 residues. CDR3 amino acids: CATLWQRYTGELFF.

This CDR3 is CASSSQTGDPGELFF. The chain recombines TRBV13 with TRBJ2-2; TCRdb calls TRBD1, which cannot be checked without DNA. The germline gives CDR1 PRHDT, CDR2 FYEKMQ (reference sequence). CDR3 length: 15 residues. Supplemented by reference TRBV13 and TRBJ2-2, the full variable domain reads AAGVIQSPRHLIKEKRETATLKCYPIPRHDTVYWYQQGPGQDPQFLISFYEKMQSDKGSIPDRFSAQQFSDYHSELNMSSLELGDSALYFCASSSQTGDPGELFFGEGSRLTVL.

The chain is built from TRBV2 and TRBJ2-2; TCRdb's D call, TRBD1, is unchecked because there is no DNA. CDR1 and CDR2 from the germline V gene are SNHLY and FYNNEI. The CDR3 consists of 13 residues. CDR3: CARPDSQTGELFF.

The rearrangement joins TRBV7-9 to TRBJ2-1; TCRdb indicates TRBD2, and absent DNA this call remains unverified. The CDR3 covers 16 residues. The germline CDR1 and CDR2 sequences are SEHNR and FQNEAQ (reference sequence). The CDR3 here is CASSLVRAGGGNEQFF.

This rearrangement joins TRBV5-1 to TRBJ2-1; TCRdb returns TRBD1, unconfirmable since there is no DNA. The germline V gene encodes CDR1 SGHRS and CDR2 YFSETQ. The CDR3 is 16 amino acids. The CDR3 protein is CASRRKGQGAYNEQFF.